Below, 14 T cell receptor beta chains from the same sample are listed, as sequenced in a study of cytomegalovirus exposure and HLA in healthy donors. The PCR had 60 Vbeta and 13 Jbeta primers. The data were produced by immunoSEQ multiplex PCR, yet TCRdb's version contains in-frame clones alone and is incomplete. The sample shows more than 150,000 clones, around 72% of them seen only once. The material sequenced was PBMCs. Receptors were obtained from a woman between 45 and 65 years old in good health and CMV-seropositive.

The DNA for the CDR3 is TGTGCCAGCAGTTTTGCCCCCGGGACAGGGCCTTACGAGCAGTACTTC. This encodes CASSFAPGTGPYEQYF. The rearrangement uses TRBV6-6 and TRBJ2-7; 9 bases agree with TRBD1. The CDR3 spans 16 residues. Per germline, CDR1 MNHNY and CDR2 SVGAGI (reference sequence). J lost 4 bases, V lost 4 bases, and 11 bases had no gene match.

The chain carries TRBV2 and TRBJ1-2; D uncertain. CDR1 and CDR2 (germline): SNHLY, FYNNEI. Trimming cost V 7 bases and J 3 bases, with 15 bases left between them. The CDR3 is made up of 14 amino acids. The CDR3 sequence is CASTPFGVDYGYTF. For the CDR3, the DNA is TGTGCCAGCACCCCCTTCGGGGTTGACTATGGCTACACCTTC.

The rearrangement uses TRBV30 and TRBJ2-1; the D gene is possibly TRBD1 (5 bases). CDR3 length equals 12 residues. Trimming pared 3 bases from V and 4 bases from J, leaving 7 bases between. Per the germline V gene, CDR1 is GTSNPN and CDR2 is SVGIG (reference sequence). The CDR3 loop reads CAWRQGYNEQFF. The CDR3 DNA is TGTGCCTGGAGGCAGGGATACAATGAGCAGTTCTTC.

The chain uses TRBV30 and TRBJ2-5; 7 nucleotides align to TRBD2. Per germline, CDR1 GTSNPN and CDR2 SVGIG (reference sequence). CDR3 length: 13 amino acids. The junction had 10 bases not matched to a gene; V was cut back by 3 bases and J by 9 bases. CDR3 sequence: CAWRIERGGSQYF. CDR3 DNA sequence: TGTGCCTGGAGAATAGAGCGGGGCGGGTCCCAGTACTTC.

The J gene is TRBJ1-1, the V gene TRBV4-1; D is uncertain. This CDR3 comprises 14 residues. The V end was cut by 4 bases, the J end by 1 base, with 10 bases between. Germline V CDR1 and CDR2: MGHRA, YSYEKL. This CDR3 is CASSLDTTNTEAFF. The CDR3 DNA sequence: TGCGCCAGCAGCCTTGACACAACGAACACTGAAGCTTTCTTT.

This chain uses TRBV15 with TRBJ1-3, with TRBD1 matching 10 bases. This CDR3 is 16 amino acids long. Germline CDR1 LNHNV, CDR2 YYDKDF (reference sequence). V shed 1 base, J shed 3 bases, and the junction held 3 bases outside the gene matches. The CDR3 DNA sequence: TGTGCCACCAGCAGAGGGGGGACAGGGGTTGGAAACACCATATATTTT. Protein product: CATSRGGTGVGNTIYF.

In its sample, this clone was seen once. The chain has TRBV11-2 and TRBJ1-4; D possibly corresponds to TRBD1 (6 bases). The V gene lost 4 bases and the J gene lost 5 bases, with 14 bases spanning the gap. Looked up from germline, CDR1 is SGHAT and CDR2 is FQNNGV. This CDR3 comprises 15 residues. CDR3 amino acids: CASSSQGYRNEKLFF. The CDR3 DNA sequence: TGTGCCAGCAGCTCGCAGGGGTACCGAAATGAAAAACTGTTTTTT.

This chain connects TRBV5-1 to TRBJ1-1; possible D gene TRBD1, 6 bases. CDR1 is SGHRS and CDR2 is YFSETQ in the germline V gene. The CDR3 runs to 14 residues. V was pared by 4 bases and J by 2 bases, with 12 bases between. The CDR3 coding sequence is TGCGCCAGCAGCATCCAGACAGGAAACACTGAAGCTTTCTTT. It specifies CASSIQTGNTEAFF.

The V gene is TRBV7-8, the J gene TRBJ2-6; 9 nucleotides align to TRBD1. The CDR3 has 18 residues. Unmatched junction bases numbered 8, after V lost 5 bases and J lost 0 bases. Germline CDR1 is SGHVS and CDR2 is FQNEAQ. CDR3 sequence reads: CASSQLQGAHSGANVLTF. The CDR3 region has the DNA TGTGCCAGCAGCCAACTACAGGGGGCTCACTCTGGGGCCAACGTCCTGACTTTC.

The chain employs TRBV6-5 and TRBJ1-1, with 9 bases matching TRBD1. Germline lookup yields CDR1 MNHEY and CDR2 SVGAGI. V dropped 5 bases and J dropped 3; count of bases not matched to a gene: 4. This CDR3 is built from 14 residues. DNA of the CDR3: TGTGCCAGCAGTATCAGACAGGGGGACACTGAAGCTTTCTTT. Protein: CASSIRQGDTEAFF.

The table lists this clone with a few counts. The chain recombines TRBV6-5 with TRBJ1-1; tentatively, D is TRBD1 (6 bases). CDR1 MNHEY and CDR2 SVGAGI come from the germline V gene. CDR3 length equals 14 residues. V gave up 5 bases and J gave up 7 bases, with 17 bases separating them. The CDR3 DNA is TGTGCCAGCAGTCCAGGGGTCCCGTTTAATGAAGCTTTCTTT. This codes for CASSPGVPFNEAFF.

This chain links TRBV5-4 with TRBJ2-5; 14 bases map to TRBD2. The CDR3 sequence is 18 residues long. Trimming at V came to 0 bases and at J to 2 bases, leaving 6 bases not matched to a gene. Germline CDR1 reads SGHNT; CDR2 reads YYREEE (reference sequence). The CDR3 loop reads CASSLVPRLAGGQETQYF. The CDR3 nucleotides are TGTGCCAGCAGCTTGGTGCCGCGACTAGCGGGGGGGCAAGAGACCCAGTACTTC.

This chain uses TRBV19 with TRBJ1-6; tentative D call: TRBD1 (5 bases). Germline assignment: CDR1 LNHDA and CDR2 SQIVND (reference sequence). The V and J ends lost 1 base and 11 bases respectively, with 18 bases between them. The CDR3 extends over 16 amino acids. The CDR3 sequence: CASSIGPRGYPTPLHF. For the CDR3, the DNA is TGTGCCAGTAGTATAGGGCCGCGGGGGTACCCGACACCCCTCCACTTT.

This clone was found once. The same CDR3 arises from other DNA sequences in this sample as well. This chain joins TRBV28 and TRBJ1-2; 8 nucleotides match TRBD1. Germline V CDR1 and CDR2: MDHEN, SYDVKM. This CDR3 is 14 amino acids long. Germline trimming cut 5 bases from V and 4 bases from J; bases unmatched to any gene: 6. CDR3 DNA sequence: TGTGCCAGCAGTACCGGACAGGGCCCCTATGGCTACACCTTC. Translation gives CASSTGQGPYGYTF.